The rows below give T cell receptor beta chains drawn from one sample of a study of type 1 regulatory T cells. MiXCR, run by TCRdb on the reads, gives a single entry per CDR3 protein. This table has 75,000 to 100,000 distinct CDR3 sequences, roughly 31% appearing once. Material: CD4+ T cells, either the whole sample or a sorted fraction (not recorded which). All receptors come from a human donor in good health. CDR3s include the opening cysteine and the closing phenylalanine or tryptophan. The D gene is left open where the match is weak. Some rows have no size entry. The others give once, few or many, or a class for an expanded clone.

TRBV18,few,.,TRBJ2-4,TGTGCCAGCTTCGACCTGCTACAGGGTGACAAAAACATTCAGTACTTC,CASFDLLQGDKNIQYF
TRBV27,.,TRBD1,TRBJ2-7,TGTGCCGGCAGTCCGGTGGGGACAGGGTACTACGAGCAGTACTTC,CAGSPVGTGYYEQYF
TRBV6-5,.,.,TRBJ2-4,TGTGCCAGCAGTTACTCGGTCCAAGCCAAAAACATTCAGTACTTC,CASSYSVQAKNIQYF
TRBV29-1,medium-sized,.,TRBJ1-5,TGCAGCGTTGCGGACGGAGTGTTAGGGAATCAGCCCCAGCATTTT,CSVADGVLGNQPQHF
TRBV9,.,.,TRBJ2-7,TGTGCCAGCAGCATAGCTACTGGAGCCTACGAGCAGTACTTC,CASSIATGAYEQYF
TRBV5-1,.,.,TRBJ2-6,TGCGCCAGCAGCTCGGGACCAGGCTCCTCTGGGGCCAACGTCCTGACTTTC,CASSSGPGSSGANVLTF
TRBV5-1,.,TRBD2,TRBJ2-7,TGCGCCAGCAGCCAGACACTAGCGGGAGGATCCGAGCAGTACTTC,CASSQTLAGGSEQYF
TRBV7-2,.,TRBD1,TRBJ2-7,TGTGCCAGCAGCAACTTTGGCGGAGGACAGGGGGACTACGAGCAGTACTTC,CASSNFGGGQGDYEQYF
TRBV29-1,.,.,TRBJ1-2,TGCAGCGCATCAACAGGGAACTATGGCTACACCTTC,CSASTGNYGYTF
TRBV30,.,TRBD2,TRBJ2-1,TGTGCCTGGAGTGTGAAGGGAACGACTAGCGGGTTGGAGCAGTTCTTC,CAWSVKGTTSGLEQFF
TRBV12-3/TRBV12-4,.,TRBD1,TRBJ2-7,TGTGCCAGCAGCAAACAGGTTCAGGGGGTCCAGTACTTC,CASSKQVQGVQYF
TRBV20-1,once,TRBD2,TRBJ2-1,TGCAGTGCTAGTGAGCGGGAGTCGCGCAATGAGCAGTTCTTC,CSASERESRNEQFF
TRBV7-2,.,TRBD2,TRBJ2-5,TGTGCCAGCAGCTTAATGACGCGGGGGTGGGAGACCCAGTACTTC,CASSLMTRGWETQYF
TRBV5-1,few,.,TRBJ1-1,TGCGCCAGCAGCTTGGGGTCGCAGAAACCCACCACTGAAGCTTTCTTT,CASSLGSQKPTTEAFF
TRBV14,.,.,TRBJ1-1,TGTGCCAGCAGCGAGGGGATGAACACTGAAGCTTTCTTT,CASSEGMNTEAFF
TRBV29-1,.,TRBD1,TRBJ2-5,TGCAGCGTTGAAGATTACGGGACAGGGGGAGAGACCCAGTACTTC,CSVEDYGTGGETQYF
TRBV20-1,.,TRBD2,TRBJ2-1,TGCAGTGCTAGAGATGGGAGGGCCTACAATGAGCAGTTCTTC,CSARDGRAYNEQFF
TRBV9,.,.,TRBJ2-1,TGTGCCAGCAGCGTTTCCAGCTATGAGCAGTTCTTC,CASSVSSYEQFF
TRBV25-1,few,TRBD1,TRBJ2-7,TGTGCCAGCAGCGGCCCCCGACATCCGGGACAGTATTACTACGAGCAGTACTTC,CASSGPRHPGQYYYEQYF
TRBV11-2,few,.,TRBJ2-7,TGTGCCAGCAGCTTATCTCTGTTCCAGGGGTACGAGCAGTACTTC,CASSLSLFQGYEQYF
TRBV12-3/TRBV12-4,.,.,TRBJ2-5,TGTGCCAGCAGTTTCGGGTCGTCTGGGGAGACCCAGTACTTC,CASSFGSSGETQYF
TRBV24-1,.,.,TRBJ2-3,TGTGCCACCAGTGTCGGAACCAGCACAGATACGCAGTATTTT,CATSVGTSTDTQYF
TRBV15,.,.,TRBJ1-5,TGTGCCACCAGCACTCTAGAGGGGCAAGTAAGCAATCAGCCCCAGCATTTT,CATSTLEGQVSNQPQHF
TRBV11-2,.,.,TRBJ2-7,TGTGCCAGCAGCCATACAGGGTTCTACGAGCAGTACTTC,CASSHTGFYEQYF
TRBV2,.,.,TRBJ2-7,TGTGCCAGCAGTTCGGGGAGGAGAGGGTCCTACGAGCAGTACTTC,CASSSGRRGSYEQYF
TRBV11-2,.,.,TRBJ2-1,TGTGCCAGCAGCTCGGGACGGGACGGGGCGGGTGATGAGCAGTTCTTC,CASSSGRDGAGDEQFF
TRBV6-1,few,.,TRBJ2-7,TGTGCCAGCACCGGGACACCGTACGAGCAGTACTTC,CASTGTPYEQYF
TRBV27,few,.,TRBJ2-3,TGTGCCACTTCTGGTTGGGGTACGCAGTATTTT,CATSGWGTQYF
TRBV5-1,.,TRBD2,TRBJ2-2,TGCGCCAGCAGCTCGAGGGCAGCGGGAGAGGCCGGGGAGCTGTTTTTT,CASSSRAAGEAGELFF
TRBV5-1,few,TRBD1,TRBJ1-1,TGCGCCAGCAGCATAAACAGGGGCTCCCCGCTGGACACTGAAGCTTTCTTT,CASSINRGSPLDTEAFF
TRBV7-2,.,TRBD2,TRBJ2-2,TGTGCCAGCAGCTGGGGGGGGACTAGCGGGACGGTCGGGGAGCTGTTTTTT,CASSWGGTSGTVGELFF
TRBV20-1,few,.,TRBJ2-1,TGCAGTGCTAGAGATCAAGGGAACTGGGGATACAATGAGCAGTTCTTC,CSARDQGNWGYNEQFF
TRBV6-2/TRBV6-3,.,TRBD1,TRBJ1-5,TGTGCCAGCAGTTTAACAGGGGGCGCGGGTCAGCCCCAGCATTTT,CASSLTGGAGQPQHF
TRBV6-5,.,.,TRBJ2-6,TGTGCCAGCAGTTCCCATCCACCCAACTCTGGGGCCAACGTCCTGACTTTC,CASSSHPPNSGANVLTF
TRBV27,few,.,TRBJ1-2,TGTGCCAGCAGTTTCCTGAGTCCCGGCGCGGGATCCTACACCTTC,CASSFLSPGAGSYTF
TRBV13,.,.,TRBJ2-7,TGTGCCAGCAGCGTGAACGGGGCCTACGAGCAGTACTTC,CASSVNGAYEQYF
TRBV30,few,TRBD2,TRBJ2-1,TGTGCCTGGACCGCTGGGAGCGGGAGTAACGGGGAGCAGTTCTTC,CAWTAGSGSNGEQFF
TRBV7-8,few,.,TRBJ2-1,TGTGCCAGCAGCTTGTTTAGACTAGGTTTTGAGCAGTTCTTC,CASSLFRLGFEQFF
TRBV11-2,few,TRBD2,TRBJ2-4,TGTGCCAGCAGCTCAACCACCGGACTAGTCATTCAGTACTTC,CASSSTTGLVIQYF
TRBV3-1,.,.,TRBJ1-5,TGTGCCAGCAGCCAAGATCAGAACCTCCAGCCCCAGCATTTT,CASSQDQNLQPQHF